The next 19 T cell receptor beta chains were all read from a single sample in a study of cytomegalovirus exposure and HLA in healthy donors. The PCR employed 60 Vbeta primers together with 13 Jbeta primers. Clones were read by immunoSEQ multiplex PCR, and TCRdb kept only the in-frame ones, dropping some. The sample records 14,000 or so clones, approximately 57% being singletons. Sequencing was performed on PBMCs. Every receptor here comes from a woman in her forties or fifties in good health and CMV-seropositive.

By proportion, this clone is medium-sized. This chain joins TRBV6-4 and TRBJ2-1; 9 bases align to TRBD1. Trimming took 2 bases from V and 5 from J; bases not matched to a gene: 1. The CDR3 sequence is 14 residues long. Germline assignment: CDR1 MRHNA and CDR2 SNTAGT. CDR3 sequence reads: CASSDGQGHNEQFF. CDR3 nucleotides: TGTGCCAGCAGTGACGGACAGGGGCACAATGAGCAGTTCTTC.

V and J are TRBV28 and TRBJ1-5; the D is unclear. Germline V gene lookup returns CDR1 MDHEN and CDR2 SYDVKM. This CDR3 spans 11 amino acids. Trimming left V 6 bases short and J 4 bases short, with 4 bases between. The CDR3 region has the DNA TGTGCCAGCAGCCGTAATCAGCCCCAGCATTTT. It encodes CASSRNQPQHF.

This chain connects TRBV6-1 to TRBJ1-5; D is possibly TRBD1 (5 bases). Germline CDR1 reads MNHNS; CDR2 reads SASEGT. The V end was cut by 3 bases, the J end by 7 bases, with 10 bases between. CDR3 length: 13 residues. The CDR3 DNA follows: TGTGCCAGCAGTGACAGGGTCAAACAGCCCCAGCATTTT. Protein: CASSDRVKQPQHF.

This clone came up a few times. The chain carries TRBV9 and TRBJ2-3; D call uncertain. Trimming cost V 4 bases and J 4 bases, with 13 bases left between them. There are 14 residues in the CDR3. The germline CDR1 and CDR2 sequences are SGDLS and YYNGEE. The CDR3 coding sequence is TGTGCCAGCAGCACCCAATTGGCAGCAGATACGCAGTATTTT. The encoded protein is CASSTQLAADTQYF. The variable domain in full, completed from reference TRBV9 and TRBJ2-3, reads DSGVTQTPKHLITATGQRVTLRCSPRSGDLSVYWYQQSLDQGLQFLIQYYNGEERAKGNILERFSAQQFPDLHSELNLSSLELGDSALYFCASSTQLAADTQYFGPGTRLTVL.

The chain links TRBV7-6 to TRBJ2-1, with TRBD2 matching over 7 bases. V was pared by 1 base and J by 9 bases, with 3 bases of the junction left unmatched. This CDR3 spans 13 amino acids. Germline V gene lookup returns CDR1 SGHVS and CDR2 FNYEAQ. This CDR3 reads CASSLDGGSEQFF. DNA of the CDR3: TGTGCCAGCAGCTTAGACGGGGGGTCTGAGCAGTTCTTC.

This rearrangement joins TRBV29-1 to TRBJ2-1; 11 bases agree with TRBD2. Germline-derived CDR1 and CDR2 are SQVTM and ANQGSEA. V was clipped by 7 bases and J by 9 bases; unmatched bases: 11. The CDR3 is 14 residues long. The CDR3 DNA is TGCAGCGAGATACTAGCGGGAGCCCGAGGTGAGCAGTTCTTC. Residues: CSEILAGARGEQFF.

The V and J genes are TRBV5-4 and TRBJ2-7, with 9 bases fitting TRBD1. V lost 0 bases to trimming and J lost 5 bases; unmatched junction nucleotides: 3. Germline V gene sequence: CDR1 SGHNT, CDR2 YYREEE (reference sequence). The CDR3 is made up of 14 amino acids. Written as DNA, the CDR3 is TGTGCCAGCAGCTTGGCCGGGACAGGGAACGAGCAGTACTTC. Amino acid sequence: CASSLAGTGNEQYF.

The J gene is TRBJ1-2, the V gene TRBV4-1; D unclear. The CDR3 extends over 15 amino acids. The germline V gene has CDR1 MGHRA and CDR2 YSYEKL. V shed 5 bases and J shed 2 bases, with 15 bases lying between them. The chain's CDR3 is CASSIRHPPNYGYTF. CDR3 coding DNA: TGCGCCAGCAGCATCAGACACCCTCCAAACTATGGCTACACCTTC.

This chain links TRBV28 with TRBJ1-5; TRBD1 matches 8 bases. This CDR3 is built from 15 residues. V shed 8 bases, J shed 6 bases, and the junction held 12 bases outside the gene matches. Germline loops: CDR1 MDHEN, CDR2 SYDVKM. CDR3 sequence reads: CASSSGQGGSQPQHF. CDR3 in DNA: TGTGCCAGCTCATCCGGACAGGGAGGAAGTCAGCCCCAGCATTTT.

The V call is TRBV6-5, the J call TRBJ2-7; 8 positions agree with TRBD1. Losses at the gene ends were 5 bases for V and 9 bases for J; bases not matched to a gene: 9. Germline CDR1 is MNHEY and CDR2 is SVGAGI. The CDR3 covers 13 residues. CDR3 residues: CASSRDRLGVQYF. CDR3 bases: TGTGCCAGCAGTCGGGACAGGCTCGGGGTGCAGTACTTC.

This clone counts as medium-sized (0.01 to 0.1%). The chain employs TRBV28 and TRBJ2-1; 8 positions match TRBD2. This CDR3 has 14 residues. The V and J ends lost 5 bases and 6 bases, in that order; junction bases with no gene match: 6. The V gene's germline CDR1 is MDHEN and CDR2 SYDVKM. The CDR3 loop reads CASSGAGVSNEQFF. CDR3 DNA sequence: TGTGCCAGCAGTGGAGCGGGAGTAAGCAATGAGCAGTTCTTC.

The table lists this clone with a few counts. The chain joins TRBV4-2 to TRBJ2-5; 10 nucleotides match TRBD2. This CDR3 region has 16 residues. Germline V gene lookup returns CDR1 LGHNA and CDR2 YNFKEQ. J gave up 2 bases and V 1 base, and 4 bases lay outside the gene matches. The CDR3 DNA is TGTGCCAGCAGCCAAGCTGAAGCGGGAGGGCAAGAGACCCAGTACTTC. As protein: CASSQAEAGGQETQYF.

Notes on this clone: It may be a read error: a sequence one base away is much more abundant. This sequence joins TRBV6-1 and TRBJ2-7; 8 bases map to TRBD1. V was clipped by 2 bases and J by 4 bases; unmatched bases: 7. The CDR3 is 15 amino acids. Germline V gives CDR1 MNHNS, CDR2 SASEGT. The CDR3 is CASSEKGTGGYEQYV. In DNA, the CDR3 is TGTGCCAGCAGTGAAAAGGGGACAGGTGGGTACGAGCAGTACGTC.

The chain links TRBV7-2 to TRBJ2-2; 12 nucleotides line up with TRBD1. J was trimmed by 6 bases and V by 6 bases; bases with no gene match: 8. This CDR3 spans 16 amino acids. Germline V gene sequence: CDR1 SGHTA, CDR2 FQGNSA. CDR3: CASSPGTGGISGELFF. DNA of the CDR3: TGTGCCAGCAGTCCCGGGACAGGGGGCATCTCCGGGGAGCTGTTTTTT.

The chain uses TRBV9 and TRBJ1-1; D is unresolved. With 1 base removed from V and 1 base from J, the gap between germline ends came to 11 bases. The germline V gene has CDR1 SGDLS and CDR2 YYNGEE. The CDR3 extends over 15 amino acids. For the CDR3, the DNA is TGTGCCAGCAGCGTATCTGCAGGAACGAACACTGAAGCTTTCTTT. This gives the protein CASSVSAGTNTEAFF.

The chain couples TRBV28 to TRBJ1-5; D is unresolved. Germline V gene sequence: CDR1 MDHEN, CDR2 SYDVKM. V gave up 4 bases and J gave up 4 bases, with 8 bases separating them. This CDR3 comprises 13 residues. DNA for the CDR3: TGTGCCAGCAGTTCCAGCAGGAATCAGCCCCAGCATTTT. Protein product: CASSSSRNQPQHF.

The rearrangement joins TRBV4-3 to TRBJ2-7, with D possibly matching TRBD1 (6 bases). Germline V lookup: CDR1 LGHNA, CDR2 YSLEER. The CDR3 loop spans 16 amino acids. V gave up 0 bases and J gave up 0 bases, with 12 bases separating them. CDR3 region: CASSQDQGTDSYEQYF. As DNA, the CDR3 is TGCGCCAGCAGCCAAGATCAGGGGACGGACTCCTACGAGCAGTACTTC.

The V and J genes are TRBV6-7 and TRBJ2-5; D not resolved. TRBV6-7 is designated an ORF whose function remains uncertain. The CDR3 is made up of 14 amino acids. Trimming left V 8 bases short and J 5 bases short, with 18 bases between. The CDR3 DNA reads TGTGCCAGCGCTTGGATGGCGGTAAGGGAGACCCAGTACTTC. Its protein is CASAWMAVRETQYF.

The rearrangement links TRBV4-3 to TRBJ1-3; the D gene is possibly TRBD1 (5 bases). Trimming shortened V by 1 base and J by 2 bases, and 9 bases separated the two germline ends. Germline-derived CDR1 and CDR2 are LGHNA and YSLEER. The CDR3 runs 15 residues. CDR3 in amino acids: CASSQVAGPGNTIYF. The CDR3 DNA sequence: TGCGCCAGCAGCCAAGTCGCAGGGCCTGGAAACACCATATATTTT.